The 6 T cell receptor beta chains presented below share a single source sample, sequenced in a study of CD8 T cells in Susac syndrome. RNA was extracted with the RNeasy kit, and a quantity of 0.5 to 1 ug was reverse transcribed using random hexamers. TCRdb redid the calling of the immunoSEQ multiplex PCR reads with MiXCR, one entry per CDR3 protein. In the table there are about 76,000 distinct CDR3 sequences, 91% of which are singletons. Sequenced input: CD8+ T cells from PBMCs. The receptors were sampled from a human donor with multiple sclerosis.

V usage is TRBV20-1 and J usage is TRBJ1-1; the match to TRBD1 covers 8 bases. Germline loops: CDR1 DFQATT, CDR2 SNEGSKA (reference sequence). The CDR3 covers 14 residues. Trimming at V came to 6 bases and at J to 4 bases, leaving 10 bases not matched to a gene. The CDR3 is CSAPIIQGATEAFF. CDR3 sequence (DNA): TGCAGTGCGCCTATTATCCAGGGGGCCACTGAAGCTTTCTTT.

The chain joins TRBV11-2 to TRBJ2-1, with D hard to call. Germline V CDR1 and CDR2: SGHAT, FQNNGV. V was shortened by 6 bases and J by 6 bases, with 3 bases between the two germline ends. This CDR3 has 10 amino acids. The CDR3 reads CASRANEQFF. CDR3 coding DNA: TGTGCCAGCAGAGCCAATGAGCAGTTCTTC. The entire variable domain, with the rest obtained from reference TRBV11-2 and TRBJ2-1, is as follows: EAGVAQSPRYKIIEKRQSVAFWCNPISGHATLYWYQQILGQGPKLLIQFQNNGVVDDSQLPKDRFSAERLKGVDSTLKIQPAKLEDSAVYLCASRANEQFFGPGTRLTVL.

The chain has TRBV27 and TRBJ2-1; possibly TRBD1 or TRBD2 for D (6 bases each). The V end was cut by 2 bases, the J end by 8 bases, with 10 bases between. There are 13 residues in the CDR3. In germline, CDR1 is MNHEY, CDR2 SMNVEV (reference sequence). CDR3: CASSLRGPYEQFF. The CDR3 DNA reads TGTGCCAGCAGTTTACGGGGGCCGTATGAGCAGTTCTTC.

The chain has TRBV10-1 and TRBJ2-1; D might be TRBD1 (5 bases). CDR1 WNHNN and CDR2 SYGVQD come from the germline V gene (reference sequence). The CDR3 contains 15 residues. V lost 3 bases and J 0 bases, leaving 9 bases between the germline ends. The CDR3 coding sequence is TGCGCCAGCAGTGAAGGGGTAGCCTCCTACAATGAGCAGTTCTTC. Translating gives CASSEGVASYNEQFF.

The J gene is TRBJ2-3, the V gene TRBV7-2; a possible D gene is TRBD1 (5 bases). The CDR3 runs 15 residues. V lost 5 bases and J 1 base, leaving 13 bases between the germline ends. CDR1 is SGHTA and CDR2 is FQGNSA in the germline V gene. Written as DNA, the CDR3 is TGTGCCAGCAGCCCCACAAGGGGCCGCACAGATACGCAGTATTTT. It specifies CASSPTRGRTDTQYF. Together with reference TRBV7-2 and TRBJ2-3, the CDR3 gives the full variable domain: GAGVSQSPSNKVTEKGKDVELRCDPISGHTALYWYRQSLGQGLEFLIYFQGNSAPDKSGLPSDRFSAERTGGSVSTLTIQRTQQEDSAVYLCASSPTRGRTDTQYFGPGTRLTVL.

The chain combines TRBV19 with TRBJ2-1; no firm D call. This CDR3 is 13 amino acids long. V was clipped by 0 bases and J by 3 bases, with 3 bases between them. Germline assignment: CDR1 LNHDA and CDR2 SQIVND (reference sequence). CDR3 protein: CASSIDSYNEQFF. The CDR3 DNA sequence: TGTGCCAGTAGTATAGACAGCTACAATGAGCAGTTCTTC.